The 9 T cell receptor beta chains given below trace back to one sample, sequenced in a study of T cell repertoires in cytomegalovirus infection. In TCRdb, the reads were re-called with MiXCR into one record per CDR3 protein. The data contain more than 500,000 distinct CDR3 sequences, more than 15% of them singletons. Sequenced input: CD8+ T cells from PBMCs. All receptors derive from a human donor in good health (CMV status not recorded). Some clones in this sample may be carry-over from other donors' samples.

This clonotype showed up many times. The V gene is TRBV4-2, the J gene TRBJ1-1; D not resolved. Germline V gene lookup returns CDR1 LGHNA and CDR2 YNFKEQ. The CDR3 contains 14 residues. Trimming removed 0 bases from V and 0 bases from J, with 5 bases in between. CDR3 sequence: CASSQDVLNTEAFF. Here the CDR3 DNA reads TGTGCCAGCAGCCAAGATGTACTGAACACTGAAGCTTTCTTT.

The chain joins TRBV6-5 to TRBJ2-2; tentatively, D is TRBD1 (7 bases). The CDR3 has 16 residues. Germline V gene sequence: CDR1 MNHEY, CDR2 SVGAGI. Trimming cost V 0 bases and J 6 bases, with 14 bases left between them. CDR3 DNA sequence: TGTGCCAGCAGTTACTCGATTACAGGGGAGGCCGGGGAGCTGTTTTTT. Amino acids: CASSYSITGEAGELFF.

This clonotype occurred a few times. This sequence joins TRBV5-6 and TRBJ2-1, with 11 bases that match TRBD2. V was pared by 2 bases and J by 2 bases, with 3 bases of the junction left unmatched. Germline V gene sequence: CDR1 SGHDT, CDR2 YYEEEE. This CDR3 is 16 amino acids long. As DNA, the CDR3 is TGTGCCAGCAGCTTTAGCGGGGGGGCGGCCTACAATGAGCAGTTCTTC. This codes for CASSFSGGAAYNEQFF.

The J gene is TRBJ1-1, the V gene TRBV28; D remains ambiguous. There are 12 residues in the CDR3. Germline V CDR1 and CDR2: MDHEN, SYDVKM. Trimming took 8 bases from V and 6 from J, leaving 13 bases between them. The CDR3: CASGPGRAEAFF. In DNA, the CDR3 is TGTGCCAGCGGCCCTGGCCGAGCTGAAGCTTTCTTT.

The rearrangement uses TRBV6-5 and TRBJ1-1, with D tentatively TRBD1 (6 bases). The germline V gene encodes CDR1 MNHEY and CDR2 SVGAGI. The CDR3 covers 16 residues. Deletions cut 2 bases from V and 5 bases from J, with 18 bases between. CDR3 DNA sequence: TGTGCCAGCAGTTACCGCAGGACCACAGGGAGGACTGAAGCTTTCTTT. It translates to CASSYRRTTGRTEAFF.

As to this clonotype: Because it lacks the conserved phenylalanine or tryptophan at the end, this CDR3 is likely a read error. CDR3 DNA: TGTGCCAGCAGTGGAATTAAGGGGTCCAATGAGCAGTTCTAC. Its translation: CASSGIKGSNEQFY. The V gene is TRBV6-1, the J gene TRBJ2-1, with D perhaps TRBD1 (5 bases). CDR1 is MNHNS and CDR2 is SASEGT in the germline V gene. The V and J ends lost 4 bases and 6 bases respectively, with 13 bases between them. CDR3 length: 14 residues.

This clonotype was observed at least ten times. The J gene is TRBJ2-2, the V gene TRBV12-3 or TRBV12-4; TRBD2 aligns across 14 bases. Unmatched junction bases numbered 11, after V lost 11 bases and J lost 6 bases. The CDR3 covers 16 residues. As DNA, the CDR3 is TGTGCCGTTCACGGGACTAGCGGGAGAGGGGCCGGGGAGCTGTTTTTT. This gives the protein CAVHGTSGRGAGELFF.

This clonotype has ten or more counts. The chain is built from TRBV7-2 and TRBJ2-1; no definite D call. The ends were cut back, 4 bases at V and 7 bases at J, with 8 bases in the middle. CDR3 length: 12 amino acids. Germline lookup yields CDR1 SGHTA and CDR2 FQGNSA. In DNA, the CDR3 is TGTGCCAGCAGCTCGTACAGTAATGAGCAGTTCTTC. Translated: CASSSYSNEQFF.

This chain joins TRBV25-1 and TRBJ2-5; no clear D gene. Germline-derived CDR1 and CDR2 are MGHDK and SYGVNS. This CDR3 is built from 13 residues. V was cut by 2 bases and J by 7 bases, with 11 bases left in between. This CDR3 is CASSEDPVRTQYF. The CDR3 bases are TGTGCCAGCAGTGAAGACCCCGTAAGGACCCAGTACTTC. Combining the CDR3 with reference TRBV25-1 and TRBJ2-5 gives the whole variable domain EADIYQTPRYLVIGTGKKITLECSQTMGHDKMYWYQQDPGMELHLIHYSYGVNSTEKGDLSSESTVSRIRTEHFPLTLESARPSHTSQYLCASSEDPVRTQYFGPGTRLLVL.